The present entry profiles one T cell receptor (beta chain) with its context. The count of this clone is one. This clone's antigen is unknown. No quality values exist for individual bases; no much larger clone is one base distant. From cysteine to phenylalanine, the CDR3 is 14 amino acids long. The entry retains the CDR3 DNA only, 42 bases that are in frame from base 1. V trim: 6 bases; J trim: 4 bases; unmatched bases: 4. From the germline V gene, CDR1 is MDHEN and CDR2 is SYDVKM. The data were obtained in a study of blood T cell repertoires in COVID-19 (dated by TCRdb to the early 2020s). Regarding the complete study: Collaborator samples came from the United States, Italy and Spain and covered acute and convalescent phases of COVID-19. The material from the prospective study consisted of cDNA or gDNA derived from T cells, B-cell-depleted T cells, or PBMCs. Deeply sampled blood TCRbeta repertoires from subjects exposed to, actively infected with, or recovered from COVID-19 were included in the dataset. A freely available public database, intended as a resource for researchers studying the immune response to SARS-CoV-2, is where the repertoires were released. Samples were obtained from the ongoing ImmuneRACE study (first 160 participants) and from about 1,300 subjects provided by 6 global collaborators. Nearly every sample came with metadata listing a de-identified subject ID, COVID-19 status, age in years and sex. HLA class I and class II types, where available, came from metadata supplied by the sample provider rather than from assay-based typing.

TCRbeta CDR3 regions were amplified from genomic DNA by means of the immunoSEQ Assay, a bias-controlled multiplex PCR. Regarding the original processing steps: The number of nucleated cells in each sample was estimated from the amplification of reference gene primers within the assay. To quantify the absolute abundance of each unique TCRbeta CDR3 rearrangement, sequence reads were collapsed and filtered. For each sample, productive Simpson clonality was calculated by taking the square root of Simpson's diversity index across productive rearrangements. TCRdb stores this immuneACCESS table with in-frame sequences only. Part of the clones is absent; in the studies checked, under half of the shortfall reflects unresolved V genes, and no reason is known for the rest. V, J and clone size derive from that table, while D and trimming were established from the DNA sequence. This sample lists approximately 290,000 clones; 75% to 95% were detected once. The ten largest clonotypes hold approximately 1.2% of the sample.

Beyond this particular receptor, the publication reports: The quantity of clinical and demographic metadata differed by source and by participant and was supplied without curation.

Participants in the prospective study were enrolled through a virtual design, were aged about 18 to 90 years, and lived in about 25 United States geographic areas. In the prospective study, participants were assigned to cohorts based on the clinical history participants reported in a screening survey and a study questionnaire. Recovered participants in ImmuneRACE Cohort 3 were defined by two consecutive negative NP/OP PCR tests, clearance by a healthcare professional, or resolution of symptoms. In the prospective study, whole blood, serum and a nasopharyngeal or oropharyngeal swab were collected from each participant by mobile phlebotomists. Participants in the prospective study had the option to provide additional blood draws and questionnaires over a roughly 2-month period. Before DNA extraction, blood samples from the prospective study were shipped at room temperature or frozen.

The chain uses TRBV28 and TRBJ2-2; a stretch of 8 junction bases matches TRBD2. The origin of this receptor is a woman in her 30s who had recovered from COVID-19. The sequenced sample was PBMCs or T cells enriched from blood (not recorded which). The bases are TGTGCCAGCAGCCGGGGGGGGTTCACCGGGGAGCTGTTTTTT. Its translation reads: CASSRGGFTGELFF.